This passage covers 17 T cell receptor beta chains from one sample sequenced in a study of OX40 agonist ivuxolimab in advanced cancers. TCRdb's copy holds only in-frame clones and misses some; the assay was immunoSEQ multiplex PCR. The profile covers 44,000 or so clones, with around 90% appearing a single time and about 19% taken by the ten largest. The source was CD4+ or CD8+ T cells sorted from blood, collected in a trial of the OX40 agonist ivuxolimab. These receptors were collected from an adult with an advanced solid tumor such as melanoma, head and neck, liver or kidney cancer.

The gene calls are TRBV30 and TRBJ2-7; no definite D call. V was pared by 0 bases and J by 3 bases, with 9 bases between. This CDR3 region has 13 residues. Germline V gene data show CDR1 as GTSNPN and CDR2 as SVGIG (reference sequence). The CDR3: CAWSVFQDYEQYF. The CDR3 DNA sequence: TGTGCCTGGAGTGTATTTCAGGACTACGAGCAGTACTTC.

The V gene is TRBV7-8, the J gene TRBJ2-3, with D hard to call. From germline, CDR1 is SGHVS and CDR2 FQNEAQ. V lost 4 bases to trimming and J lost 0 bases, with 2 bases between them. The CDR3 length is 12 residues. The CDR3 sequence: CASSYSTDTQYF. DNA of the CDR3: TGTGCCAGCAGCTACAGCACAGATACGCAGTATTTT.

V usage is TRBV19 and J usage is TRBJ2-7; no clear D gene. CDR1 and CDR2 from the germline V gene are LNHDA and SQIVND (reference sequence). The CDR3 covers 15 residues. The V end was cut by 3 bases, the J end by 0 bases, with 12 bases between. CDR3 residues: CASSIIAEASYEQYF. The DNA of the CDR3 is TGTGCCAGTAGTATTATCGCAGAAGCCTCCTACGAGCAGTACTTC.

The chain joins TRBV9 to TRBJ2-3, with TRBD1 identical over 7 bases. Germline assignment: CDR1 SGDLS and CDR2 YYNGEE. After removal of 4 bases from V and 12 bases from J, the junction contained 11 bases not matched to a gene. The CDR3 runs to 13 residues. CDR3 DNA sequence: TGTGCCAGCAGCCCCCCCGGACAGGTGGAACAGTATTTT. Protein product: CASSPPGQVEQYF.

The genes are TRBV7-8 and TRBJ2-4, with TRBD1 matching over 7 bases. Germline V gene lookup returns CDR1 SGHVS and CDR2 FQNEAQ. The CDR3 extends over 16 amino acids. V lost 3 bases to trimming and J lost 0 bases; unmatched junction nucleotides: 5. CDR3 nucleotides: TGTGCCAGCAGCTTCGCGTCAGGGGGAGCCAAAAACATTCAGTACTTC. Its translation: CASSFASGGAKNIQYF.

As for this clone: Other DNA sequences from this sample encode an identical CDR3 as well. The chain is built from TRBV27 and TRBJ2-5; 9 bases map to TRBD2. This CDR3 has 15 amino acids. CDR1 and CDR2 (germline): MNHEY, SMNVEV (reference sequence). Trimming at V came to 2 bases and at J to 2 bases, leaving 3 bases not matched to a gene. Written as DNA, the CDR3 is TGTGCCAGCAGTTTAGGTAGCGGGGGACAAGAGACCCAGTACTTC. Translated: CASSLGSGGQETQYF.

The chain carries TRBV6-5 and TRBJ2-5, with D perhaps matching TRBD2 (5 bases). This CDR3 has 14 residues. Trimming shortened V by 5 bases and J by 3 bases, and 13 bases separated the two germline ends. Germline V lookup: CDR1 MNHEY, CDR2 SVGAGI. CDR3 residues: CASSATLAEETQYF. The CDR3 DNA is TGTGCCAGCAGTGCAACCCTAGCAGAAGAGACCCAGTACTTC.

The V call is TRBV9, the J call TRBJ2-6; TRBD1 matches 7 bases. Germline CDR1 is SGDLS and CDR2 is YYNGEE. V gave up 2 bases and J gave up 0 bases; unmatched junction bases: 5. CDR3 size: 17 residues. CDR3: CASSVQTGSSGANVLTF. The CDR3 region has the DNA TGTGCCAGCAGCGTCCAGACAGGGTCCTCTGGGGCCAACGTCCTGACTTTC.

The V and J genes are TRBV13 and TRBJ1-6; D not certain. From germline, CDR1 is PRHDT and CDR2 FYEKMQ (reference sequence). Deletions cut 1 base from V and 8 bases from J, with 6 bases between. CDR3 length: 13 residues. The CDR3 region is CASSLEGYSPLHF. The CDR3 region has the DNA TGTGCCAGCAGCTTAGAAGGTTATTCACCCCTCCACTTT.

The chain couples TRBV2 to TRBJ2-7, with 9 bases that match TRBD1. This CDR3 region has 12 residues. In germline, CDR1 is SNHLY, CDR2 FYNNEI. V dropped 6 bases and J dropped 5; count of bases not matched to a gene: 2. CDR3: CASRDRGHEQYF. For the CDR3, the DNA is TGTGCCAGCAGGGACAGGGGACACGAGCAGTACTTC.

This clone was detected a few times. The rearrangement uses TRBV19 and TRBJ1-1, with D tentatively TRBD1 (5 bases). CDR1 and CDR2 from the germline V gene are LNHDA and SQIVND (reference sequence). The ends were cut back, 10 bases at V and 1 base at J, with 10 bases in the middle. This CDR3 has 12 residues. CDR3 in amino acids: CATAGGNTEAFF. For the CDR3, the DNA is TGTGCCACCGCCGGGGGGAACACTGAAGCTTTCTTT.

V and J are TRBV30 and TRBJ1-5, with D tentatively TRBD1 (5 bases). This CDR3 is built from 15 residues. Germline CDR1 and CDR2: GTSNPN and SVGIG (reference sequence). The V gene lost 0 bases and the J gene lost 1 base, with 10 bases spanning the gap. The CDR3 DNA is TGTGCCTGGAGTGTAGGGGTGCTGAGCAATCAGCCCCAGCATTTT. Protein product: CAWSVGVLSNQPQHF.

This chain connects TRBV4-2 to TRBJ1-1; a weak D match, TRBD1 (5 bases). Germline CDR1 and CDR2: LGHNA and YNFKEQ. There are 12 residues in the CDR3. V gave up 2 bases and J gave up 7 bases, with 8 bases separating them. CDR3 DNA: TGTGCCAGCAGCCAAACAGGAATTGAAGCTTTCTTT. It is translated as CASSQTGIEAFF.

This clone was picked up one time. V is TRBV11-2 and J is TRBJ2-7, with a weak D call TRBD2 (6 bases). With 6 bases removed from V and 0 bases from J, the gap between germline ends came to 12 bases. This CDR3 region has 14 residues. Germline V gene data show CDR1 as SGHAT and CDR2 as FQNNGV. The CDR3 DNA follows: TGTGCCAGCAGAACGGGACTCCCCTCCTACGAGCAGTACTTC. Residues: CASRTGLPSYEQYF. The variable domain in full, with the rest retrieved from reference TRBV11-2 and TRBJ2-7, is EAGVAQSPRYKIIEKRQSVAFWCNPISGHATLYWYQQILGQGPKLLIQFQNNGVVDDSQLPKDRFSAERLKGVDSTLKIQPAKLEDSAVYLCASRTGLPSYEQYFGPGTRLTVT.

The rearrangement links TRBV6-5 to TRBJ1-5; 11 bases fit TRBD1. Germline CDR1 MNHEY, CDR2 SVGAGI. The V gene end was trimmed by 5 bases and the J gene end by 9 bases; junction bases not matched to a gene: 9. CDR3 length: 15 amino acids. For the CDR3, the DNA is TGTGCCAGCAGTACCGGACAGGGGGCAGTTGGGCCCCAGCATTTT. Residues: CASSTGQGAVGPQHF.

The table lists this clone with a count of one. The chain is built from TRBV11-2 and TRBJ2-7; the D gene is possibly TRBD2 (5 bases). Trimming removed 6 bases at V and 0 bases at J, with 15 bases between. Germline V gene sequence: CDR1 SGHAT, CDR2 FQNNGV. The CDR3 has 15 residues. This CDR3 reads CASSFRLDFSYEQYF. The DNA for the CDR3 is TGTGCCAGCAGTTTTAGGCTGGACTTCTCCTACGAGCAGTACTTC.

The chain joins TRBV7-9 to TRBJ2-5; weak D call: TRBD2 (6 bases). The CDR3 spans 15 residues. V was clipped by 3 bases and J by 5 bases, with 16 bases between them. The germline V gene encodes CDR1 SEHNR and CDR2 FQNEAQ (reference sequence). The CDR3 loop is CASSFSLAYLETQYF. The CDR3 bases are TGTGCCAGCAGCTTTAGTCTAGCGTACTTGGAGACCCAGTACTTC.